The next 10 T cell receptor beta chains were all read from a single sample in a study of T cell responses to AZD1222 COVID-19 vaccine. The table came from immunoSEQ multiplex PCR; TCRdb's copy has only in-frame clones and leaves some out. The table includes over 100,000 clones, 84% detected once. The input for sequencing was peripheral blood, taken on day 0 of AZD1222 vaccination. Receptors were obtained from an adult in good health.

The chain combines TRBV28 with TRBJ2-7, with TRBD2 matching over 11 bases. The CDR3 runs 17 residues. The V gene's germline CDR1 is MDHEN and CDR2 SYDVKM. With 6 bases clipped from V and 3 bases from J, the junction kept 13 bases outside the gene matches. This CDR3 reads CASSGTGTSGPGYEQYF. The CDR3 bases are TGTGCCAGCAGCGGGACGGGGACTAGCGGCCCAGGCTACGAGCAGTACTTC. Complete variable domain (other parts from reference TRBV28 and TRBJ2-7): DVKVTQSSRYLVKRTGEKVFLECVQDMDHENMFWYRQDPGLGLRLIYFSYDVKMKEKGDIPEGYSVSREKKERFSLILESASTNQTSMYLCASSGTGTSGPGYEQYFGPGTRLTVT.

V and J are TRBV19 and TRBJ2-3; D perhaps matches TRBD1 (6 bases). Germline V gives CDR1 LNHDA, CDR2 SQIVND (reference sequence). Trimming left V 5 bases short and J 1 base short, with 19 bases between. CDR3 length equals 17 residues. The CDR3 is CASSPPPRWGRTDTQYF. For the CDR3, the DNA is TGTGCCAGTAGTCCCCCTCCTAGGTGGGGGCGCACAGATACGCAGTATTTT.

The V gene is TRBV25-1, the J gene TRBJ1-2; D gene unclear. Germline V lookup: CDR1 MGHDK, CDR2 SYGVNS. The ends were cut back, 1 base at V and 4 bases at J, with 10 bases in the middle. The CDR3 covers 14 residues. CDR3 amino acids: CASSELVEAYGYTF. The DNA for the CDR3 is TGTGCCAGCAGTGAATTGGTGGAAGCCTATGGCTACACCTTC.

The chain carries TRBV30 and TRBJ1-1; 9 positions agree with TRBD1. V was pared by 6 bases and J by 4 bases, with 15 bases of the junction left unmatched. The CDR3 consists of 16 residues. Germline values: CDR1 GTSNPN, CDR2 SVGIG (reference sequence). The CDR3 region has the DNA TGTGCCTGCCGAAGGGACAGGGCGAGGTCGGGCACTGAAGCTTTCTTT. Its translation is CACRRDRARSGTEAFF.

This clone appeared once. J is TRBJ2-3 and V is TRBV3-1 (or the pseudogene TRBV3-2), with a possible D match to TRBD2 (5 bases). From germline, CDR1 is LGHDT and CDR2 YNNKEL (reference sequence). The CDR3 length is 14 residues. Deletions cut 3 bases from V and 3 bases from J, with 10 bases between. CDR3 in amino acids: CASSQGGPTDTQYF. As DNA, the CDR3 is TGTGCCAGCAGCCAGGGCGGGCCTACAGATACGCAGTATTTT.

CDR3 sequence reads: CASITPSGRRNTEAFF. The CDR3 nucleotides read TGTGCCAGCATCACCCCGTCAGGGAGGAGGAACACTGAAGCTTTCTTT. J is TRBJ1-1 and V is TRBV7-2, with D maybe TRBD1 (5 bases). This CDR3 is 16 amino acids long. Germline V CDR1 and CDR2: SGHTA, FQGNSA. V was pared by 7 bases and J by 1 base, with 19 bases between.

This chain connects TRBV7-2 to TRBJ1-5, with D possibly being TRBD1 (6 bases). V shed 5 bases and J shed 2 bases, with 13 bases lying between them. The CDR3 runs to 15 residues. In germline, CDR1 is SGHTA, CDR2 FQGNSA. In DNA form, the CDR3 reads TGTGCCAGCAGCCCATTAGGGGGTGGCAATCAGCCCCAGCATTTT. The encoded protein is CASSPLGGGNQPQHF. Looking up the rest from reference TRBV7-2 and TRBJ1-5 gives the full variable domain: GAGVSQSPSNKVTEKGKDVELRCDPISGHTALYWYRQSLGQGLEFLIYFQGNSAPDKSGLPSDRFSAERTGGSVSTLTIQRTQQEDSAVYLCASSPLGGGNQPQHFGDGTRLSIL.

This sequence joins TRBV19 and TRBJ1-5; D is uncertain. This CDR3 is built from 12 residues. Per germline, CDR1 LNHDA and CDR2 SQIVND (reference sequence). Trimming took off 9 bases at V and 3 bases at J, with 9 bases between the two ends. CDR3: CASRDFNQPQHF. The CDR3 DNA reads TGTGCCAGCCGTGACTTCAATCAGCCCCAGCATTTT.

This clone appeared once. The chain combines TRBV28 with TRBJ1-3; D gene uncertain. Germline CDR1 is MDHEN and CDR2 is SYDVKM. Trimming removed 5 bases at V and 0 bases at J, with 11 bases between. The CDR3 totals 15 residues. The CDR3: CASSDGVSSGNTIYF. For the CDR3, the DNA is TGTGCCAGCAGTGACGGGGTGAGCTCTGGAAACACCATATATTTT.

The chain couples TRBV2 to TRBJ2-7, with D unresolved. The germline CDR1 and CDR2 sequences are SNHLY and FYNNEI. This CDR3 region has 11 residues. With 5 bases removed from V and 3 bases from J, the gap between germline ends came to 5 bases. The CDR3 reads CASSPDYEQYF. The DNA for the CDR3 is TGTGCCAGCAGTCCCGACTACGAGCAGTACTTC.